What follows are 3 T cell receptor beta chains derived from one specimen sequenced in a study of blood T cell repertoires in COVID-19. The protocol was immunoSEQ multiplex PCR, while the TCRdb copy is restricted to in-frame clones and leaves out a portion. The data hold approximately 97,000 clones, with 75% to 90% observed a single time. Material: peripheral blood. The source is a woman older than 75 with acute or convalescent COVID-19.

The gene calls are TRBV11-2 and TRBJ2-7; the D gene is possibly TRBD2 (5 bases). Trimming shortened V by 4 bases and J by 0 bases, and 10 bases separated the two germline ends. Germline values: CDR1 SGHAT, CDR2 FQNNGV. This CDR3 has 14 amino acids. CDR3 in amino acids: CASSSGRDSYEQYF. DNA of the CDR3: TGTGCCAGCAGCTCAGGTCGGGACTCCTACGAGCAGTACTTC.

About this clone itself: This sample also contains other DNA sequences that code for the same CDR3. The rearrangement uses TRBV30 and TRBJ1-6; D uncertain. CDR1 GTSNPN and CDR2 SVGIG come from the germline V gene (reference sequence). Trimming removed 1 base at V and 7 bases at J, with 8 bases between. The CDR3 spans 13 residues. CDR3 nucleotides: TGTGCCTGGAGTGGGGGAGGCAATTCACCCCTCCACTTT. This gives the protein CAWSGGGNSPLHF.

The V call is TRBV6-1, the J call TRBJ2-1; 7 nucleotides line up with TRBD1. The CDR3 has 15 residues. Germline assignment: CDR1 MNHNS and CDR2 SASEGT. V shed 0 bases and J 6 bases; nucleotides not matched to a gene: 5. The CDR3 here is CASSEAGTAGNEQFF. CDR3 bases: TGTGCCAGCAGTGAAGCGGGGACAGCAGGCAATGAGCAGTTCTTC.